Each of the 16 T cell receptor beta chains below was sequenced from the same sample in a study of T cell responses to AZD1222 COVID-19 vaccine. Data came from immunoSEQ multiplex PCR; TCRdb stores just in-frame clones and leaves some out. The sample lists some 110,000 clones, around 91% occurring once. Here the sequenced sample was peripheral blood, taken on day 0 of AZD1222 vaccination. These receptors originate from an adult in good health.

The chain uses TRBV4-2 and TRBJ1-1, with a possible D match to TRBD1 (5 bases). This CDR3 comprises 15 residues. The V gene's germline CDR1 is LGHNA and CDR2 YNFKEQ. V was pared by 0 bases and J by 1 base, with 9 bases between. CDR3 nucleotides: TGTGCCAGCAGCCAAGAAGGCGGGGCGAACACTGAAGCTTTCTTT. Amino acids: CASSQEGGANTEAFF.

The gene calls are TRBV5-5 and TRBJ1-2; D is unresolved. V lost 0 bases, J lost 0 bases, and 6 bases lay in between. The germline CDR1 and CDR2 sequences are SGHKS and YYEKEE (reference sequence). There are 14 residues in the CDR3. The CDR3 loop is CASSLEQSNYGYTF. CDR3 in DNA: TGTGCCAGCAGCTTGGAACAGTCTAACTATGGCTACACCTTC.

The chain uses TRBV7-6 and TRBJ2-3, with TRBD2 as a possible D gene (6 bases). Germline CDR1 and CDR2: SGHVS and FNYEAQ. The CDR3 has 16 amino acids. The germline V and J ends were trimmed by 4 bases and 4 bases, with 18 bases remaining between them. This CDR3 reads CASSSLAGTTSDTQYF. CDR3 in DNA: TGTGCCAGCAGCTCCCTGGCGGGGACGACCTCAGATACGCAGTATTTT.

The rearrangement uses TRBV4-1 and TRBJ2-3, with no clear D. Per the germline V gene, CDR1 is MGHRA and CDR2 is YSYEKL. The CDR3 covers 16 residues. V lost 5 bases, J lost 0 bases, and 15 bases lay in between. DNA for the CDR3: TGCGCCAGCAGCTCCCGAATGGCTAGTAGCACAGATACGCAGTATTTT. Protein sequence: CASSSRMASSTDTQYF.

The sample holds many counts of this clone. This rearrangement joins TRBV5-1 to TRBJ1-1; D call uncertain. Deletions cut 2 bases from V and 3 bases from J, with 5 bases between. Germline V CDR1 and CDR2: SGHRS, YFSETQ. CDR3 length: 12 residues. CDR3 in amino acids: CASSFRDTEAFF. CDR3 sequence (DNA): TGCGCCAGCAGCTTTAGGGACACTGAAGCTTTCTTT. The full variable domain, in which reference TRBV5-1 and TRBJ1-1 provide the parts outside the CDR3, is KAGVTQTPRYLIKTRGQQVTLSCSPISGHRSVSWYQQTPGQGLQFLFEYFSETQRNKGNFPGRFSGRQFSNSRSEMNVSTLELGDSALYLCASSFRDTEAFFGQGTRLTVV.

To note about this clone: Lacking the conserved final phenylalanine or tryptophan, this CDR3 likely reflects a read error. This chain links TRBV18 with TRBJ1-6; possibly TRBD1 for D (6 bases). Trimming took off 5 bases at V and 2 bases at J, with 10 bases between the two ends. CDR3 length: 15 residues. CDR1 and CDR2 from the germline V gene are KGHSH and LQKENI. CDR3 DNA: TGTGCCAGCTCAGCTAACAGGGCCTATAATTCACCCCTCCACCTT. It codes for CASSANRAYNSPLHL.

The V call is TRBV29-1, the J call TRBJ2-5, with no clear D. Germline lookup yields CDR1 SQVTM and CDR2 ANQGSEA. V was shortened by 2 bases and J by 7 bases, with 17 bases between the two germline ends. This CDR3 has 14 residues. CDR3 loop: CSVESGRWSGTQYF. The DNA of the CDR3 is TGCAGCGTTGAATCAGGCCGGTGGTCGGGGACCCAGTACTTC.

The rearrangement uses TRBV7-9 and TRBJ1-2; perhaps TRBD1 as D (5 bases). Trimming removed 5 bases at V and 8 bases at J, with 12 bases between. CDR1 is SEHNR and CDR2 is FQNEAQ in the germline V gene (reference sequence). This CDR3 comprises 12 residues. The CDR3 here is CASSPLQAGYTF. CDR3 DNA: TGTGCCAGCAGCCCGTTACAGGCCGGCTACACCTTC.

This clone was observed a single time. J is TRBJ1-6 and V is TRBV27; no reliable D call. The CDR3 extends over 17 amino acids. Trimming cost V 6 bases and J 0 bases, with 15 bases left between them. The germline V gene encodes CDR1 MNHEY and CDR2 SMNVEV (reference sequence). The CDR3 loop reads CASSPIGGSSYNSPLHF. DNA of the CDR3: TGTGCCAGCAGCCCCATCGGCGGAAGCTCCTATAATTCACCCCTCCACTTT.

The genes are TRBV5-5 and TRBJ2-7, with a possible D match to TRBD2 (5 bases). The CDR3 totals 12 residues. Trimming took off 4 bases at V and 4 bases at J, with 9 bases between the two ends. Germline assignment: CDR1 SGHKS and CDR2 YYEKEE (reference sequence). CDR3 residues: CASSLGGYEQYF. The CDR3 nucleotides are TGTGCCAGCAGCCTAGGAGGTTACGAGCAGTACTTC.

CDR3 protein: CASSLAGLHSSYEQYF. The CDR3 DNA reads as TGCGCCAGCAGCTTGGCCGGCCTCCACAGCTCCTACGAGCAGTACTTC. The V gene is TRBV5-1, the J gene TRBJ2-7; D is unclear. The CDR3 covers 16 residues. V lost 0 bases to trimming and J lost 0 bases, with 13 bases between them. The V gene's germline CDR1 is SGHRS and CDR2 YFSETQ.

The rearrangement joins TRBV5-4 to TRBJ2-1, with no clear D. CDR3 length: 12 amino acids. Trimming removed 2 bases from V and 9 bases from J, with 9 bases in between. Germline values: CDR1 SGHNT, CDR2 YYREEE (reference sequence). The CDR3 sequence: CASSFAWGEQFF. The CDR3 nucleotides are TGTGCCAGCAGCTTTGCCTGGGGTGAGCAGTTCTTC.

This clone was seen ten or more times. V and J are TRBV30 and TRBJ1-2, with D possibly being TRBD1 (6 bases). Germline assignment: CDR1 GTSNPN and CDR2 SVGIG (reference sequence). V lost 0 bases and J 7 bases, leaving 12 bases between the germline ends. The CDR3 has 13 amino acids. CDR3 amino acids: CAWSVETGGGYTF. CDR3 sequence (DNA): TGTGCCTGGAGTGTAGAGACAGGAGGTGGCTACACCTTC.

The count of this clone is one. V and J are TRBV6-5 and TRBJ2-1; 7 positions match TRBD1. The V gene's germline CDR1 is MNHEY and CDR2 SVGAGI. CDR3 length: 13 amino acids. With 6 bases clipped from V and 6 bases from J, the junction kept 5 bases outside the gene matches. In DNA form, the CDR3 reads TGTGCCAGCAGCCCCGACAGGGCCAATGAGCAGTTCTTC. Translated, it gives CASSPDRANEQFF.

The gene calls are TRBV19 and TRBJ1-1; D gene ambiguous. Trimming took off 1 base at V and 0 bases at J, with 6 bases between the two ends. This CDR3 is built from 14 residues. Per germline, CDR1 LNHDA and CDR2 SQIVND (reference sequence). This chain's CDR3 is CASSIGLLNTEAFF. The CDR3 nucleotides are TGTGCCAGTAGTATAGGGCTACTGAACACTGAAGCTTTCTTT.

V usage is TRBV10-1 and J usage is TRBJ1-1; TRBD1 is a possible D gene (6 bases). This CDR3 is built from 12 residues. V was pared by 4 bases and J by 4 bases, with 7 bases between. Germline CDR1 WNHNN, CDR2 SYGVQD (reference sequence). The CDR3 here is CASSAGATEAFF. The DNA for the CDR3 is TGCGCCAGCAGTGCGGGGGCCACTGAAGCTTTCTTT.